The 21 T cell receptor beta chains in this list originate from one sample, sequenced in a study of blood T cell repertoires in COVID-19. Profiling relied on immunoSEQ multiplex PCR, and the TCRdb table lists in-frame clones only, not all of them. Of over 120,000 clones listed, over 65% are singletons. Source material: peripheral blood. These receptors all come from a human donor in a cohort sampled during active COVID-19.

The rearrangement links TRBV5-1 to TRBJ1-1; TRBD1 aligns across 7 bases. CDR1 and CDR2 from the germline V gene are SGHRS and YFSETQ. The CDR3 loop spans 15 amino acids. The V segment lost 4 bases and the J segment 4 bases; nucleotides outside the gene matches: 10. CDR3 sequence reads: CASSPQQGLVTEAFF. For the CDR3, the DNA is TGCGCCAGCAGCCCACAACAGGGGTTGGTCACTGAAGCTTTCTTT.

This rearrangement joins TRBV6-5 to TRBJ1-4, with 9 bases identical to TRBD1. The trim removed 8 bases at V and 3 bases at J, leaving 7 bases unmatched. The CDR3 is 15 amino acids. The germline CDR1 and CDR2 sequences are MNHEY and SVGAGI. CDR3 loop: CASGDRGLPNEKLFF. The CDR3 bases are TGTGCCAGCGGCGACAGGGGGTTGCCTAATGAAAAACTGTTTTTT.

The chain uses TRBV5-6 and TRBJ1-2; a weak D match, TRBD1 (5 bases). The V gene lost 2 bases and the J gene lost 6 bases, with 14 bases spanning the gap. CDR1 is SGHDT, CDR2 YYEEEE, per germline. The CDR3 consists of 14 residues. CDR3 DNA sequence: TGTGCCAGCAGCTTCAGGGAGGCCTTGGATGGCTACACCTTC. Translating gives CASSFREALDGYTF.

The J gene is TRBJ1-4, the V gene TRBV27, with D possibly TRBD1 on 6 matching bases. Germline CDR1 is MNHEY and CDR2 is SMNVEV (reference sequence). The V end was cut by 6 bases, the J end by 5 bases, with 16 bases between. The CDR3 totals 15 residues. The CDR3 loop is CASSFSGQTNEKLFF. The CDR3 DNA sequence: TGTGCCAGCAGCTTTTCCGGACAGACAAATGAAAAACTGTTTTTT.

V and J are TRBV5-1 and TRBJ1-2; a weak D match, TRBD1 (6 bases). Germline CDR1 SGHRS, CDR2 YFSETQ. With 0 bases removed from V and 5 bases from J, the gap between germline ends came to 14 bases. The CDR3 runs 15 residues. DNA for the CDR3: TGCGCCAGCAGCTTGGGGCTAGGGGGAGCGTATGGCTACACCTTC. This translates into CASSLGLGGAYGYTF.

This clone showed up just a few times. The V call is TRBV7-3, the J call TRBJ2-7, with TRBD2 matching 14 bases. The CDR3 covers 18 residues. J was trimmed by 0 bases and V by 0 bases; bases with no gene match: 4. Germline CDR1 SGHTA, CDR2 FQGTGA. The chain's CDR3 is CASSLTGTSGGVSYEQYF. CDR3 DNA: TGTGCCAGCAGCTTAACCGGGACTAGCGGGGGCGTCTCCTACGAGCAGTACTTC.

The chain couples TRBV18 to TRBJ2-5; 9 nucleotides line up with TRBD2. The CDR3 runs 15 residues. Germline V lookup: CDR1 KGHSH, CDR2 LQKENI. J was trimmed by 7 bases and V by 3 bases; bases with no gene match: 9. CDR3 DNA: TGTGCCAGCTCACCTCAGAGCGGGAGGCTAGCGACCCAGTACTTC. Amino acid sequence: CASSPQSGRLATQYF. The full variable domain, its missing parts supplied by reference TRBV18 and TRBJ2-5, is NAGVMQNPRHLVRRRGQEARLRCSPMKGHSHVYWYRQLPEEGLKFMVYLQKENIIDESGMPKERFSAEFPKEGPSILRIQQVVRGDSAAYFCASSPQSGRLATQYFGPGTRLLVL.

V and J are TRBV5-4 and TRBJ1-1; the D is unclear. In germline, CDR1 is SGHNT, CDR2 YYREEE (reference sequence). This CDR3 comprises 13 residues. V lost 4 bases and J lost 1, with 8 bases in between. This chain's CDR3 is CASSLRRNTEAFF. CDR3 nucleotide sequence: TGTGCCAGCAGCCTACGGAGGAACACTGAAGCTTTCTTT.

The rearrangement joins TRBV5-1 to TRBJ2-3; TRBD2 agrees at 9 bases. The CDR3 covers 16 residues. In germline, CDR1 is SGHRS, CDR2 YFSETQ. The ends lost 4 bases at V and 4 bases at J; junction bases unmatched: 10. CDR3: CASSPDGAGGPDTQYF. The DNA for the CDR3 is TGCGCCAGCAGCCCCGACGGTGCGGGAGGGCCAGATACGCAGTATTTT.

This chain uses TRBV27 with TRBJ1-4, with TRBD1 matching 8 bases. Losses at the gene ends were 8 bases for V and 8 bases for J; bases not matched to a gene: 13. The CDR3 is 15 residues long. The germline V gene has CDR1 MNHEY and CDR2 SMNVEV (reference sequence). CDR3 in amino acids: CASSTYGQGYEKLFF. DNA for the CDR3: TGTGCCAGCTCGACTTACGGACAGGGTTACGAAAAACTGTTTTTT.

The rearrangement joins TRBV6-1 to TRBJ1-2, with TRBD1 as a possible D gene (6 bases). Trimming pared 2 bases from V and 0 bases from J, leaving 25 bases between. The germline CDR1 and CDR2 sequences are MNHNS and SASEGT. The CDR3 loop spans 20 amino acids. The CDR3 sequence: CASSEPPSLGGPLANYGYTF. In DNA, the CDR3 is TGTGCCAGCAGTGAACCACCTTCCTTGGGGGGGCCCTTAGCTAACTATGGCTACACCTTC.

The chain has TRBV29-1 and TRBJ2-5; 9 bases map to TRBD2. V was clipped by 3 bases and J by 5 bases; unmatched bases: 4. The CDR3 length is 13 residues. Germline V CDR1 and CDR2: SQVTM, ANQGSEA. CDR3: CSVELLAGETQYF. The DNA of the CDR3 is TGCAGCGTTGAGCTTCTAGCGGGGGAGACCCAGTACTTC.

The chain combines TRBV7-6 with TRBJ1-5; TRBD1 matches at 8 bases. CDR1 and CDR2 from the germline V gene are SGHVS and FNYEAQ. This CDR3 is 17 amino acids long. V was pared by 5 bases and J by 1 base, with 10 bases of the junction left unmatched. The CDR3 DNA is TGTGCCAGCAGCCCTAGCCCAGGGGGCGTAAGCAATCAGCCCCAGCATTTT. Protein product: CASSPSPGGVSNQPQHF. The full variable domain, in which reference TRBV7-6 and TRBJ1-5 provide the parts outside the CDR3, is GAGVSQSPRYKVTKRGQDVALRCDPISGHVSLYWYRQALGQGPEFLTYFNYEAQQDKSGLPNDRFSAERPEGSISTLTIQRTEQRDSAMYRCASSPSPGGVSNQPQHFGDGTRLSIL.

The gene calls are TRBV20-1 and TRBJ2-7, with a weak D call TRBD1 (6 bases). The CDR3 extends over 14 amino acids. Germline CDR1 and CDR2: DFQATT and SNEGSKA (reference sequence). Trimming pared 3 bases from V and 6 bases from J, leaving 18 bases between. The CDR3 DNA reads TGCAGTGCTAGTCCGGGACACTCACTCTCCGAGCAGTACGTC. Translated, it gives CSASPGHSLSEQYV.

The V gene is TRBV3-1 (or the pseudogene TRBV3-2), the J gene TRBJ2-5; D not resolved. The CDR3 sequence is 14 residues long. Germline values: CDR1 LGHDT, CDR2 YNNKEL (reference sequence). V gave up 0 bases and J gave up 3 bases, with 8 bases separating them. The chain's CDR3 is CASSQERRKETQYF. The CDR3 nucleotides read TGTGCCAGCAGCCAAGAGCGGCGAAAAGAGACCCAGTACTTC.

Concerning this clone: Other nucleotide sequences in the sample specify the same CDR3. CDR3 nucleotides: TGTGCCAGCAGTGAAGGGCTAGCGGGCACAGATACGCAGTATTTT. It encodes CASSEGLAGTDTQYF. The genes are TRBV25-1 and TRBJ2-3; TRBD2 matches 7 bases. CDR1 is MGHDK, CDR2 SYGVNS, per germline. This CDR3 is 15 amino acids long. The trim removed 2 bases at V and 1 base at J, leaving 3 bases unmatched.

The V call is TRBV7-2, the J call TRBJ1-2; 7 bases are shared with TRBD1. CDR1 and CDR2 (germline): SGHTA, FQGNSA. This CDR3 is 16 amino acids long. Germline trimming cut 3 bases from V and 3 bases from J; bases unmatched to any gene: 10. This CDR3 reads CASSFDRRGEYYGYTF. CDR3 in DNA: TGTGCCAGCAGCTTCGACCGCAGGGGGGAGTACTATGGCTACACCTTC. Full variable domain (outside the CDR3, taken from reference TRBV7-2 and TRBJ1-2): GAGVSQSPSNKVTEKGKDVELRCDPISGHTALYWYRQSLGQGLEFLIYFQGNSAPDKSGLPSDRFSAERTGGSVSTLTIQRTQQEDSAVYLCASSFDRRGEYYGYTFGSGTRLTVV.

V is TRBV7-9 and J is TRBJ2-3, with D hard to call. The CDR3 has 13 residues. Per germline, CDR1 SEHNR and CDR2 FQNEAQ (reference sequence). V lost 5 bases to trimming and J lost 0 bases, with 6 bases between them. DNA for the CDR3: TGTGCCAGCAGCGTCACTAGCACAGATACGCAGTATTTT. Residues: CASSVTSTDTQYF.

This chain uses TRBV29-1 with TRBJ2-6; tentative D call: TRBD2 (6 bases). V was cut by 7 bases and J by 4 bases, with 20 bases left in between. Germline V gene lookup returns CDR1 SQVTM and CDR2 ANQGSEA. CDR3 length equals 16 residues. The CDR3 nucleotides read TGCAGCGCCCTGGAGGGTAGATACGGGGGGGCCAACGTCCTGACTTTC. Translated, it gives CSALEGRYGGANVLTF.

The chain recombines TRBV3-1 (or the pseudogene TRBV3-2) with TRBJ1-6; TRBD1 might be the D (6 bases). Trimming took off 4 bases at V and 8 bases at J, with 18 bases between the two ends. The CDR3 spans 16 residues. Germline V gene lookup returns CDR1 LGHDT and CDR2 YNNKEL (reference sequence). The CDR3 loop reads CASSLATGQEYSPLHF. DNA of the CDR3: TGTGCCAGCAGCCTAGCGACAGGCCAGGAGTATTCACCCCTCCACTTT.

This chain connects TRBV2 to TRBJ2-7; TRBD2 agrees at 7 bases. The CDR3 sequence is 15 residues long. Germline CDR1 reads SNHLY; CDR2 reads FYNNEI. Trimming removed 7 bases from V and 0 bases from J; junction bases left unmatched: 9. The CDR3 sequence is CASTRGDPSSYEQYF. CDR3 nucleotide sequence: TGTGCCAGCACACGGGGGGACCCCAGCTCCTACGAGCAGTACTTC.